The source of this T cell receptor beta chain is a study of shared clonotypes between healthy human individuals (dated by TCRdb to about 2020). For the wider study: The cohort comprised two women and a few men aged 18 to 49 years. For each donor, three plates each were used for CD4 naive and CD4 memory, two plates were used for CD8 naive, and one plate was used for CD8 memory. The study deeply sequenced blood TCR repertoires of about five healthy adults to estimate repertoire size and the extent of clonotype sharing between individuals. To increase sequencing depth and limit assay-specific biases, TCR repertoire library preparation and sequencing were carried out by different laboratories using diverse techniques. Per donor, leukapheresis produced somewhere between about 0.9 and 9.5 billion PBMCs.

With respect to this clone: What antigen it recognizes has not been identified. Base qualities were left out, and no much larger clone turns up one base away.

CD8 naive samples were CD45RO-negative cells positively selected for CCR7, giving a CD45RA+CCR7+ population that excluded TemRA cells. Donors were healthy HIV-negative adults with no recently reported acute infections or vaccinations. Every donor was a Caucasian adult residing in Nashville, Tennessee, USA. Blood was collected by leukapheresis, and PBMCs were isolated by Ficoll-Histopaque density gradient centrifugation and then cryopreserved in liquid nitrogen vapor phase. Purity and quantity of every magnetically sorted T cell population were checked by analytical flow cytometry. Genomic DNA was isolated from each sorted fraction and quantified by UV absorbance on a Nanodrop 2000c. CDR1 and CDR2 are drawn from the germline V gene: MGHRA, YSYEKL. Including the terminal cysteine and phenylalanine, the CDR3 comprises 15 residues. The entry retains the CDR3 DNA only, 45 bases that are in frame from base 1. V and J are trimmed by 1 base and 3 bases, and the gene matches miss 4 bases of the junction.

The study at large found these results: The small number of donors limited the genetic and exposure-history diversity represented. Incomplete sequencing was indicated by rarefaction of sorted-subset datasets, despite the large sequencing depth. Larger estimated clonotype richness was generally found for naive subsets than for memory subsets. Based on pairwise subsampling, the degree of clonotype sharing among donors was expected to be affected by sequencing depth. Across a few donors, 4.5% to 6.5% of naive CD4, roughly 3.8% of naive CD8, roughly 2.2% of memory CD4, and 0.4% of memory CD8 clonotypes were shared. Sampling was limited to blood, and TCR repertoires in tissue likely differ from TCR repertoires in blood. Clonotypes shared by all four sorted-subset donors showed higher generation probabilities than non-shared clonotypes.

Using the deep immunoSEQ assay, TCR CDR3 regions were amplified from genomic DNA by multiplex PCR. Extracted genomic DNA from each cell subset was distributed evenly across all wells of several immunoSEQ 96-well plates, and each plate was treated as a replicate. Each replicate PCR for sorted subsets received around 210 ng genomic DNA, equal to around 32,000 T cell genomes. Purified libraries were quantified with a Qubit 3.0 fluorometer, sized on a Bioanalyzer 2100, and re-quantified with the KAPA Library Quantification kit. Each immunoSEQ 96-well plate was sequenced on its own single-read 150-cycle Illumina NextSeq 550 flow cell. The study's processing was this. Because the immunoSEQ output included only junctional sequences and no quality scores, the filtering could not be the same as the filtering used for full-length reads. Sequences were annotated with PyIR, a Python wrapper for IgBLAST v1.9, using IMGT germline references to assign V/J genes and CDR3. Reads were filtered out if the reads had weak V/J assignments (E-value above 1e-6), no CDR3, stop codons, out-of-frame junctions, or ambiguous translated residues. V3J clonotypes were defined as sequences sharing the same inferred V gene, J gene, and CDR3 amino acid sequence. Percentage overlap between repertoires was computed as shared unique clonotypes divided by the size of the smaller repertoire. RTK rarefaction, the Chao1 estimator, and Recon v2.1 estimates of unobserved clonotypes were used to assess repertoire richness. Generation probabilities for all TCRbeta clonotypes obtained by the gDNA method from a few donors were computed using OLGA. The table was pulled from immuneACCESS by TCRdb, which kept in-frame rearrangements only. Such tables lose some clones; where checked, under half of the loss comes from unresolved V genes, and the rest has no known cause. V, J and clone size were drawn from that table, and D and trimming were deduced from the DNA. The sample table shows under 1 million clones, and almost 95% are seen once. The top ten clonotypes cover nearly 25% of the sample.

The sequencing sample was made of naive CD8+ T cells sorted from blood. Interpreted using the paper, the cell subset or site label stands for: CD45RA+CCR7+. This chain joins TRBV4-1 to TRBJ1-1; TRBD1 matches 8 bases in the middle. This receptor was obtained from a man aged 30 to 45 in good health. The DNA reads as follows: TGCGCCAGCAGCCAAGTTCGGGACAGGTACACTGAAGCTTTCTTT. This sequence encodes CASSQVRDRYTEAFF.